The 21 T cell receptor beta chains given below trace back to one sample, sequenced in a study of shared clonotypes between healthy human individuals. The table came from immunoSEQ multiplex PCR; TCRdb's copy has only in-frame clones and leaves some out. In the table there are about 2.3 million clones, approximately 95% of which are singletons. The specimen sequenced was naive CD4+ T cells from PBMCs. Subset defined: CD45RA+ positively selected. These receptors were taken from a man aged 18 to 30 in good health. Some clones in this sample may be carry-over from other donors' samples.

This chain joins TRBV6-1 and TRBJ2-5; tentative D call: TRBD1 (5 bases). The CDR3 consists of 15 residues. V shed 6 bases and J shed 2 bases, with 16 bases lying between them. Germline V gene lookup returns CDR1 MNHNS and CDR2 SASEGT. CDR3 sequence: CASSRLKGVQETQYF. The CDR3 DNA sequence: TGTGCCAGCAGCAGACTTAAAGGGGTGCAAGAGACCCAGTACTTC.

The chain recombines TRBV9 with TRBJ2-1; 12 bases map to TRBD2. Germline V gene lookup returns CDR1 SGDLS and CDR2 YYNGEE. This CDR3 has 15 amino acids. The V segment lost 0 bases and the J segment 7 bases; nucleotides outside the gene matches: 2. The CDR3 DNA follows: TGTGCCAGCAGCGTAGAGACTAGCGGGAGTAATGAGCAGTTCTTC. It yields the protein CASSVETSGSNEQFF.

This chain uses TRBV6-5 with TRBJ2-7; D is possibly TRBD1 (5 bases). The V and J ends lost 0 bases and 2 bases respectively, with 11 bases between them. The CDR3 totals 15 residues. From germline, CDR1 is MNHEY and CDR2 SVGAGI. In DNA form, the CDR3 reads TGTGCCAGCAGTTACTCCCCGACAGCGACCTACGAGCAGTACTTC. This translates into CASSYSPTATYEQYF.

The chain uses TRBV18 and TRBJ1-5; D not resolved. Trimming left V 2 bases short and J 7 bases short, with 9 bases between. Germline CDR1 KGHSH, CDR2 LQKENI. This CDR3 has 13 residues. The CDR3 DNA follows: TGTGCCAGCTCACCAGGCGCCAGGCAGCCCCAGCATTTT. The encoded protein is CASSPGARQPQHF. Filled out from reference TRBV18 and TRBJ1-5, the complete variable domain reads NAGVMQNPRHLVRRRGQEARLRCSPMKGHSHVYWYRQLPEEGLKFMVYLQKENIIDESGMPKERFSAEFPKEGPSILRIQQVVRGDSAAYFCASSPGARQPQHFGDGTRLSIL.

This chain uses TRBV19 with TRBJ1-2; maybe TRBD1 (6 bases). V shed 7 bases and J shed 3 bases, with 12 bases lying between them. Germline V lookup: CDR1 LNHDA, CDR2 SQIVND (reference sequence). The CDR3 totals 13 residues. CDR3 sequence: CASNPGADYGYTF. CDR3 nucleotide sequence: TGTGCCAGTAACCCGGGGGCGGACTATGGCTACACCTTC.

The genes are TRBV30 and TRBJ1-1; D is unclear. Germline V gives CDR1 GTSNPN, CDR2 SVGIG (reference sequence). The CDR3 covers 12 residues. CDR3 sequence reads: CALSPFRLGAFF. The CDR3 DNA is TGTGCTCTCAGCCCCTTCAGGTTGGGAGCTTTCTTT.

This rearrangement joins TRBV7-7 to TRBJ2-1; the D gene could be TRBD1 or TRBD2 (5 bases each). Germline V gene sequence: CDR1 SSHAT, CDR2 FNYEAQ (reference sequence). V lost 5 bases and J 6 bases, leaving 11 bases between the germline ends. This CDR3 region has 13 residues. The CDR3 here is CASSPGTSNEQFF. The CDR3 region has the DNA TGTGCCAGCAGCCCGGGGACCAGCAATGAGCAGTTCTTC.

This clone was observed a single time. The rearrangement links TRBV28 to TRBJ1-4; the match to TRBD1 covers 10 bases. Germline V gives CDR1 MDHEN, CDR2 SYDVKM. With 8 bases clipped from V and 7 bases from J, the junction kept 10 bases outside the gene matches. This CDR3 has 15 amino acids. The CDR3 DNA sequence: TGTGCCAGCTCCCAGATGGACAGGGGGAGTGAAAAACTGTTTTTT. Residues: CASSQMDRGSEKLFF.

The V gene is TRBV28, the J gene TRBJ2-7, with no clear D. The CDR3 spans 16 residues. Germline CDR1 MDHEN, CDR2 SYDVKM. Trimming left V 3 bases short and J 2 bases short, with 17 bases between. DNA for the CDR3: TGTGCCAGCAGTTTCGCTCAGGCAAGGCTTCCCTACGAGCAGTACTTC. As protein: CASSFAQARLPYEQYF. Combining the CDR3 with reference TRBV28 and TRBJ2-7 gives the whole variable domain DVKVTQSSRYLVKRTGEKVFLECVQDMDHENMFWYRQDPGLGLRLIYFSYDVKMKEKGDIPEGYSVSREKKERFSLILESASTNQTSMYLCASSFAQARLPYEQYFGPGTRLTVT.

This chain uses TRBV11-2 with TRBJ2-2; 8 bases are a match to TRBD2. Germline assignment: CDR1 SGHAT and CDR2 FQNNGV. The CDR3 sequence is 14 residues long. V lost 4 bases to trimming and J lost 6 bases; unmatched junction nucleotides: 4. For the CDR3, the DNA is TGTGCCAGCAGCTCGACTAGCGTTTCCGGGGAGCTGTTTTTT. Its translation: CASSSTSVSGELFF.

Comments on this clone: Other DNA variants within this sample encode the same CDR3. V and J are TRBV19 and TRBJ1-1, with D uncertain. This CDR3 has 14 residues. CDR1 and CDR2 from the germline V gene are LNHDA and SQIVND (reference sequence). The germline V and J ends were trimmed by 3 bases and 0 bases, with 8 bases remaining between them. In DNA, the CDR3 is TGTGCCAGTAGTATTGACGGATTGAACACTGAAGCTTTCTTT. Its protein is CASSIDGLNTEAFF.

J is TRBJ1-2 and V is TRBV7-9, with D uncertain. Germline loops: CDR1 SEHNR, CDR2 FQNEAQ (reference sequence). The CDR3 loop spans 13 amino acids. Trimming removed 1 base from V and 5 bases from J, with 8 bases in between. Here the CDR3 reads CASSLDRDYGYTF. The CDR3 DNA is TGTGCCAGCAGCTTAGACAGAGATTATGGCTACACCTTC.

The chain combines TRBV4-3 with TRBJ1-2; no clear D gene. This CDR3 is built from 15 residues. V shed 0 bases and J shed 6 bases, with 14 bases lying between them. CDR1 is LGHNA, CDR2 YSLEER, per germline. The chain's CDR3 is CASSQDENQVDGYTF. The CDR3 DNA follows: TGCGCCAGCAGCCAAGACGAGAACCAGGTTGATGGCTACACCTTC.

The chain recombines TRBV5-3 with TRBJ2-1; a possible D gene is TRBD2 (6 bases). TRBV5-3 is noted as an ORF with a role that remains uncertain. This CDR3 region has 19 residues. V was shortened by 4 bases and J by 3 bases, with 26 bases between the two germline ends. The CDR3 here is CARSPSACTLAKDYNEQFF. The CDR3 coding sequence is TGTGCCAGAAGCCCCTCCGCTTGCACTCTAGCGAAAGACTACAATGAGCAGTTCTTC.

This clone was seen only once. This sequence joins TRBV5-4 and TRBJ1-1; TRBD1 aligns across 9 bases. The CDR3 spans 16 residues. V was pared by 3 bases and J by 1 base, with 7 bases of the junction left unmatched. CDR1 is SGHNT, CDR2 YYREEE, per germline (reference sequence). The CDR3 nucleotides read TGTGCCAGCAGCTCTCCAAAGGACAGGGGGAACACTGAAGCTTTCTTT. This translates into CASSSPKDRGNTEAFF.

In this sample, this clone turned up a few times. V and J are TRBV28 and TRBJ2-7, with D possibly being TRBD1 (5 bases). This CDR3 has 13 amino acids. The V end lost 3 bases, the J end lost 6 bases, and 12 bases lay between the germline ends. The germline V gene has CDR1 MDHEN and CDR2 SYDVKM. CDR3 in DNA: TGTGCCAGCAGTTTGCCCCTCAGGGCCGAGCAGTACTTC. Encoded protein: CASSLPLRAEQYF.

This rearrangement joins TRBV9 to TRBJ2-1, with TRBD2 identical over 13 bases. Unmatched junction bases numbered 11, after V lost 4 bases and J lost 4 bases. This CDR3 spans 18 amino acids. CDR1 is SGDLS, CDR2 YYNGEE, per germline. The CDR3 DNA is TGTGCCAGCAGCCTTAGGACTAGCGGGAGCCCCATTTACAATGAGCAGTTCTTC. Its translation is CASSLRTSGSPIYNEQFF.

This clone was detected only once. The V gene is TRBV15, the J gene TRBJ2-7, with 11 bases matching TRBD2. With 0 bases clipped from V and 3 bases from J, the junction kept 13 bases outside the gene matches. The germline gives CDR1 LNHNV, CDR2 YYDKDF (reference sequence). The CDR3 runs 19 residues. CDR3 coding DNA: TGTGCCACCAGCAGAGATACGGTAGCGGGAGGGCCGAGCCTCTACGAGCAGTACTTC. As protein: CATSRDTVAGGPSLYEQYF.

The chain recombines TRBV5-1 with TRBJ2-5, with D unclear. In germline, CDR1 is SGHRS, CDR2 YFSETQ. The CDR3 runs 15 residues. The V end was cut by 4 bases, the J end by 7 bases, with 20 bases between. This CDR3 is CASSPPMQSRGTQYF. DNA for the CDR3: TGCGCCAGCAGCCCCCCTATGCAATCAAGAGGGACCCAGTACTTC.

This clone appeared once. The chain links TRBV28 to TRBJ1-1; D is possibly TRBD1 (6 bases). V shed 8 bases and J shed 0 bases, with 10 bases lying between them. The CDR3 runs to 13 residues. The V gene's germline CDR1 is MDHEN and CDR2 SYDVKM. The CDR3, as DNA: TGTGCCAGCTGGGGGGCGGTGAACACTGAAGCTTTCTTT. Translating gives CASWGAVNTEAFF.

This chain joins TRBV7-7 and TRBJ2-7; 12 bases are shared with TRBD1. The CDR3 length is 14 residues. The V segment lost 4 bases and the J segment 6 bases; nucleotides outside the gene matches: 4. Germline V CDR1 and CDR2: SSHAT, FNYEAQ (reference sequence). CDR3 region: CASSSGTGGVEQYF. CDR3 nucleotides: TGTGCCAGCAGCTCAGGGACAGGGGGCGTCGAGCAGTACTTC. The full variable domain, its missing parts supplied by reference TRBV7-7 and TRBJ2-7, is GAGVSQSPRYKVTKRGQDVTLRCDPISSHATLYWYQQALGQGPEFLTYFNYEAQPDKSGLPSDRFSAERPEGSISTLTIQRTEQRDSAMYRCASSSGTGGVEQYFGPGTRLTVT.